This TCR beta chain stems from a study of beta chain features in type 1 diabetes. Using CD45RO/CCR7/CD25/CD127/CD95/CD27, CD4+ naive, central memory, regulatory and stem cell-like memory cells were sorted. Sequencing targeted expressed TCRB transcripts, as all isolated RNA had been reverse transcribed. This table comes from immunoSEQ multiplex PCR, and its TCRdb copy is limited to in-frame clones, with some not included. Here the sample spans about 620,000 clones, roughly 16% being singletons. The receptor was derived from a man aged 18 to 30 in good health. Sequencing was done on a sample of naive CD4+ T cells from blood.

Here the CDR3 DNA reads TGTGCCAGCAGCCGTTGGGACAACGACTACGAGCAGTACTTC. It translates to CASSRWDNDYEQYF. The V and J genes are TRBV7-9 and TRBJ2-7; D perhaps matches TRBD1 (6 bases). In germline, CDR1 is SEHNR, CDR2 FQNEAQ (reference sequence). The CDR3 is 14 amino acids. V shed 5 bases and J shed 3 bases, with 14 bases lying between them.